The 11 T cell receptor beta chains given below trace back to one sample, sequenced in a study of T cell repertoires in aging, cancer and after chemotherapy. A mixed TRB-A/B primer pool amplified rearranged TRB by multiplex touch-down PCR. TCRdb reanalysed the multiplex PCR reads using MiXCR and keeps one entry per CDR3 protein. This table holds about 11,000 distinct CDR3 sequences, roughly 25% found once. The template was genomic DNA from peripheral blood, not RNA. Material for sequencing was blood. These receptors all come from a human donor in good health.

This clonotype is medium-sized by share. This chain joins TRBV6-5 and TRBJ2-1, with TRBD1 identical over 8 bases. Germline loops: CDR1 MNHEY, CDR2 SVGAGI. Losses at the gene ends were 8 bases for V and 5 bases for J; bases not matched to a gene: 8. The CDR3 is 14 residues long. CDR3 DNA sequence: TGTGCCAGCTCCCTGCAGGGGGCGGACAATGAGCAGTTCTTC. It encodes CASSLQGADNEQFF.

The J gene is TRBJ2-1, the V gene TRBV7-6, with TRBD2 matching over 12 bases. Per the germline V gene, CDR1 is SGHVS and CDR2 is FNYEAQ. J gave up 7 bases and V 5 bases, and 12 bases lay outside the gene matches. The CDR3 consists of 17 residues. The CDR3 DNA reads TGTGCCAGCAGCGGTGGGTCTAGCGGGGGGGTAGGTAATGAGCAGTTCTTC. Its translation is CASSGGSSGGVGNEQFF.

The chain recombines TRBV19 with TRBJ2-5, with 8 bases identical to TRBD2. The CDR3 spans 15 residues. The germline V gene has CDR1 LNHDA and CDR2 SQIVND (reference sequence). V dropped 7 bases and J dropped 8; count of bases not matched to a gene: 15. In DNA, the CDR3 is TGTGCCAGTATCGGAACAGCGGGGGCGACGGGAACCCAGTACTTC. It translates to CASIGTAGATGTQYF.

This clonotype has more than one count but fewer than ten. This chain uses TRBV15 with TRBJ2-3, with D perhaps being TRBD1 or TRBD2 (6 bases each). V lost 1 base, J lost 1 base, and 9 bases lay in between. CDR3 length equals 15 residues. Germline loops: CDR1 LNHNV, CDR2 YYDKDF (reference sequence). The CDR3 DNA follows: TGTGCCACCAGCAGAGTCGGGGGCCGCACAGATACGCAGTATTTT. Encoded protein: CATSRVGGRTDTQYF.

By share, this clonotype counts as medium-sized. This sequence joins TRBV7-2 and TRBJ2-2; D remains unclear. In germline, CDR1 is SGHTA, CDR2 FQGNSA. The CDR3 consists of 14 residues. Deletions cut 5 bases from V and 0 bases from J, with 7 bases between. In DNA, the CDR3 is TGTGCCAGCAGCCTAGTGACGAACACCGGGGAGCTGTTTTTT. The encoded protein is CASSLVTNTGELFF.

This clonotype was found a few times. The rearrangement joins TRBV18 to TRBJ2-3; D not certain. The V end lost 2 bases, the J end lost 2 bases, and 14 bases lay between the germline ends. In germline, CDR1 is KGHSH, CDR2 LQKENI. CDR3 length: 16 residues. The CDR3 loop reads CASSPSLKTFTDTQYF. As DNA, the CDR3 is TGTGCCAGCTCACCATCACTTAAGACTTTCACAGATACGCAGTATTTT. The full variable domain, rest sourced from reference TRBV18 and TRBJ2-3, is NAGVMQNPRHLVRRRGQEARLRCSPMKGHSHVYWYRQLPEEGLKFMVYLQKENIIDESGMPKERFSAEFPKEGPSILRIQQVVRGDSAAYFCASSPSLKTFTDTQYFGPGTRLTVL.

This clonotype was found a few times. This chain joins TRBV28 and TRBJ2-7; D gene ambiguous. Trimming pared 3 bases from V and 1 base from J, leaving 7 bases between. The CDR3 runs 13 residues. Looked up from germline, CDR1 is MDHEN and CDR2 is SYDVKM. This CDR3 is CASSFANSYEQYF. The DNA for the CDR3 is TGTGCCAGCAGTTTCGCCAATTCCTACGAGCAGTACTTC.

The genes are TRBV6-2 or TRBV6-3 and TRBJ1-1; D ambiguous. V gave up 6 bases and J gave up 0 bases, with 20 bases separating them. CDR1 MNHEY and CDR2 SVGEGT come from the germline V gene. The CDR3 has 17 residues. The DNA of the CDR3 is TGTGCCAGCAGCCCCCCCGCGGGGTGGGAGATGAACACTGAAGCTTTCTTT. Amino acid sequence: CASSPPAGWEMNTEAFF.

The rearrangement joins TRBV20-1 to TRBJ2-2, with 8 bases aligning to TRBD2. The germline V gene has CDR1 DFQATT and CDR2 SNEGSKA (reference sequence). Trimming cost V 2 bases and J 8 bases; bases outside gene matches: 1. The CDR3 is 12 residues long. The CDR3 coding sequence is TGCAGTGCTAGAAGACTAGCGGGGGAGCTGTTTTTT. Translated, it gives CSARRLAGELFF.

This clonotype is termed medium-sized. The V call is TRBV7-9, the J call TRBJ2-2; D remains unclear. CDR3 length: 8 amino acids. Germline loops: CDR1 SEHNR, CDR2 FQNEAQ (reference sequence). CDR3: CDVGELFF. For the CDR3, the DNA is TGTGATGTGGGGGAGCTGTTTTTT.

The V gene is TRBV5-1, the J gene TRBJ2-7; 7 nucleotides agree with TRBD2. The CDR3 runs to 14 residues. Germline CDR1 reads SGHRS; CDR2 reads YFSETQ. V lost 1 base, J lost 2 bases, and 3 bases stayed unmatched. The CDR3 region is CASSLCGGAYEQYF. Written as DNA, the CDR3 is TGCGCCAGCAGCTTGTGTGGGGGGGCCTACGAGCAGTACTTC.